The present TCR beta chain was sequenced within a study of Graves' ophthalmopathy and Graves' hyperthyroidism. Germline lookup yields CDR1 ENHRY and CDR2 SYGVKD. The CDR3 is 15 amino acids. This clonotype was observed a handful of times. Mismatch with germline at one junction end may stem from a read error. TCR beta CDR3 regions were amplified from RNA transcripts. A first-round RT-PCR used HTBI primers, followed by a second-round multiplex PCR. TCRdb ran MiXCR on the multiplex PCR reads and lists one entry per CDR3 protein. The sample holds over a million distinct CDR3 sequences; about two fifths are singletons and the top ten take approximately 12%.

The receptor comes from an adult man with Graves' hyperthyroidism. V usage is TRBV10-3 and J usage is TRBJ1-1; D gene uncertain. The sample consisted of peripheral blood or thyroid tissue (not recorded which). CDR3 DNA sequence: TGTGCCAGCAGTGAAATCGGCATTATGAACACTGAAGCTTTCTTT. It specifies CASSEIGIMNTEAFF.